This T cell receptor (beta chain) was sequenced for a study of shared clonotypes between healthy human individuals. Trimming stripped 3 bases from V and 7 bases from J, with 4 bases between. This CDR3 has 11 residues. Germline V gene lookup returns CDR1 MNHEY and CDR2 SMNVEV (reference sequence). Terminally differentiated effector memory CD45RA+ cells were left out of the naive CD8 fraction, which was CD45RO-negative and positively selected for CCR7. Data came from immunoSEQ multiplex PCR; TCRdb stores just in-frame clones and leaves some out. The sample lists around 2,000,000 clones; about 94% were seen once. Study-wide points: When naive CD4 clonotypes were compared across several donors, around 5% were shared.

About this clone: Its matching antigen is unknown.

The sequence derives from a man aged 18-30 years in good health. The J gene is TRBJ2-1, the V gene TRBV27; the D is unclear. Sequences were obtained from naive CD8+ T cells sorted from blood. The CDR3 DNA sequence: TGTGCCAGCAGTTTTGTTAATGAGCAGTTCTTC. It specifies CASSFVNEQFF.